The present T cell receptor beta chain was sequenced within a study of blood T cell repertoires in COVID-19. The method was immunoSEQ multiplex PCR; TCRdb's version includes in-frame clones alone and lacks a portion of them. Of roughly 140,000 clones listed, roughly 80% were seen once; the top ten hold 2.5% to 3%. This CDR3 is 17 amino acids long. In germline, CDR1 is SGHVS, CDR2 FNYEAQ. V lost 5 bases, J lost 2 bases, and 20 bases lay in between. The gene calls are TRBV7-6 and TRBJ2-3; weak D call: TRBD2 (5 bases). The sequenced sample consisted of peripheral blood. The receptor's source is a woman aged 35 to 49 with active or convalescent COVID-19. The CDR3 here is CASSARGLGKTTDTQYF. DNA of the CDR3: TGTGCCAGCAGCGCCCGCGGACTTGGAAAGACCACAGATACGCAGTATTTT.